This T cell receptor beta chain originates from a study of cytomegalovirus exposure and HLA in healthy donors. Broader study findings: About 87% or about 30% of the time was how often most TCR beta V segments were productive, according to an earlier analysis. Using the classifier, cytomegalovirus status was reportedly diagnosed with high specificity and sensitivity.

Primers for the PCR totalled 60 Vbeta and 13 Jbeta. The table came from immunoSEQ multiplex PCR; TCRdb's copy has only in-frame clones and leaves some out. Here the sample spans over 75,000 clones, about 75% being singletons. Of note for this clone: Its antigen is undetermined.

Germline values: CDR1 SGHRS, CDR2 YFSETQ. This CDR3 has 14 amino acids. V was shortened by 4 bases and J by 4 bases, with 15 bases between the two germline ends. The chain recombines TRBV5-1 with TRBJ2-7; maybe TRBD2 (6 bases). Sequencing was carried out using PBMCs. This clonotype originated in a female donor in good health and CMV-seronegative. The CDR3 DNA is TGCGCCAGCAGCCCGGGACTCTTGACGTACGAGCAGTACTTC. This gives the protein CASSPGLLTYEQYF.